This T cell receptor (beta chain) was captured in a study of T cell clonality in common variable immunodeficiency. Study-level results: Fewer deletions and N-nucleotide insertions were reportedly seen in common variable immunodeficiency TCR beta sequences.

The data were produced by immunoSEQ multiplex PCR, yet TCRdb's version contains in-frame clones alone and is incomplete. The sample yields 25,000 to 30,000 clones, without any singletons. V lost 5 bases to trimming and J lost 5 bases; unmatched junction nucleotides: 8. CDR3 length: 14 residues. The germline V gene has CDR1 MGHRA and CDR2 YSYEKL. For at least one year, all CVID subjects received replacement immunoglobulin. This clone was seen many times. Its target is unknown. The CDR3 goes on 3 residues after the read ends, and that part is filled in from the germline J gene. This receptor was identified in a human donor with common variable immunodeficiency. Sequencing input: peripheral blood mononuclear cells. The V and J genes are TRBV4-1 and TRBJ1-1, with TRBD1 identical over 7 bases. CDR3 DNA (partial): TGCGCCAGCAGCAAAGGGACAGACCTAACTGAA. It translates to CASSKGTDLTE. The whole CDR3 sequence is CASSKGTDLTEAFF.